This T cell receptor (beta chain) came from a study of identical twins. The study's findings and limits: Monozygotic twins shared more out-of-frame TCR alpha than recombination models predicted.

TCRdb re-called the 5' RACE reads through MiXCR, storing one row per CDR3 protein. In the table there are just under 650,000 distinct CDR3 sequences, 7.1% of which are singletons. V gave up 7 bases and J gave up 7 bases, with 27 bases separating them. CDR1 SGHKS and CDR2 YYEKEE come from the germline V gene (reference sequence). This CDR3 is built from 16 residues. This clonotype was observed a few times. Its antigen is unidentified. Everyone who donated was a healthy Caucasian. These data also featured in a second study, about yellow fever vaccine responses in identical twins.

Sequenced sample: PBMCs. This TCR was sampled from a woman aged 18-29 years in good health. The chain joins TRBV5-5 to TRBJ2-7, with TRBD2 as a possible D gene (5 bases). The CDR3 bases are TGTGCCAGCCCGAGGGTAGGGCTAGTAGGTCTACGGGAGCAGTACTTC. Protein: CASPRVGLVGLREQYF.